The clone carrying this T cell receptor beta chain was observed a handful of times. This record belongs to a study of blood T cell repertoires in COVID-19. Study information: The study drew acute and convalescent COVID-19 samples from the United States, Italy and Spain. PBMCs, B-cell-depleted T cells, or T cells were the source of the cDNA or gDNA that made up the material.

CDR1 is KGHSH, CDR2 LQKENI, per germline. The trim removed 4 bases at V and 2 bases at J, leaving 5 bases unmatched. This CDR3 region has 15 residues. As handled by the study authors: Nucleated cell number was recorded as an estimate derived from reference gene primer amplification. The table came from immunoSEQ multiplex PCR; TCRdb's copy has only in-frame clones and leaves some out. V and J calls and clone size follow that table, whereas D and trimming were derived from the DNA. Of some 110,000 clones listed, roughly nine tenths were seen once; the top ten hold under 2%. The chain recombines TRBV18 with TRBJ2-7, with TRBD1 matching 10 bases. The source material was peripheral blood. The sequence came from a human donor with active COVID-19. The donor label of this sample is uncertain. CDR3 in DNA: TGTGCCAGCTCACGGGACAGGGGTAGCGCCTACGAGCAGTACTTC. Its protein product is CASSRDRGSAYEQYF. Looking up the rest from reference TRBV18 and TRBJ2-7 gives the full variable domain: NAGVMQNPRHLVRRRGQEARLRCSPMKGHSHVYWYRQLPEEGLKFMVYLQKENIIDESGMPKERFSAEFPKEGPSILRIQQVVRGDSAAYFCASSRDRGSAYEQYFGPGTRLTVT.